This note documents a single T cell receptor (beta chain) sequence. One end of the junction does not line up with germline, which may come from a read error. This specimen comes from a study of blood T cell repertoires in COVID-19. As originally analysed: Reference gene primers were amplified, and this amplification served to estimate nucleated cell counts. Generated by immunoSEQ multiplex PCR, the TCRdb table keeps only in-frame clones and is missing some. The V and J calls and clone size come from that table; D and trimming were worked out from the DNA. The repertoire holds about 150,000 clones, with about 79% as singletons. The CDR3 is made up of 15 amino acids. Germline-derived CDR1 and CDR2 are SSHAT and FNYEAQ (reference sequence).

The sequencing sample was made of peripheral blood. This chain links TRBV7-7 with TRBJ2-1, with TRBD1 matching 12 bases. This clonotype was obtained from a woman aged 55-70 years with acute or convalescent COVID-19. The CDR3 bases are TGTGCTAGCAGCCCGGGACAGGGGGCTGGCGATGAGCAGTTCTTC. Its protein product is CASSPGQGAGDEQFF.